These 21 T cell receptor beta chains came from one sample sequenced in a study of OX40 agonist ivuxolimab in advanced cancers. The assay was immunoSEQ multiplex PCR, and TCRdb's table has in-frame clones only and misses some. The data show more than 50,000 clones, about nine tenths seen once. This specimen was CD4+ or CD8+ T cells sorted from blood, taken in a trial of the OX40 agonist ivuxolimab. These receptors all come from an adult with an advanced solid tumor such as melanoma, head and neck, liver or kidney cancer.

The CDR3 is CASSLLAGVADTQYF. CDR3 DNA: TGTGCCAGCTCACTCTTAGCGGGAGTAGCAGATACGCAGTATTTT. The V and J genes are TRBV18 and TRBJ2-3; 9 bases agree with TRBD2. CDR1 is KGHSH, CDR2 LQKENI, per germline. The CDR3 covers 15 residues. The ends lost 4 bases at V and 4 bases at J; junction bases unmatched: 6.

Worth noting for this clone: One end of the junction is discordant with germline, which a read error may explain. J is TRBJ1-2 and V is TRBV5-1; D perhaps matches TRBD1 (5 bases). Germline CDR1 is SGHRS and CDR2 is YFSETQ. This CDR3 is 17 amino acids long. CDR3 in DNA: TGCGCCAGCAGCTCCCTTATTGGGGCTCTAACTAACTATGGCCACACCTTC. This encodes CASSSLIGALTNYGHTF. The whole variable domain, filled in from reference TRBV5-1 and TRBJ1-2, reads KAGVTQTPRYLIKTRGQQVTLSCSPISGHRSVSWYQQTPGQGLQFLFEYFSETQRNKGNFPGRFSGRQFSNSRSEMNVSTLELGDSALYLCASSSLIGALTNYGHTFGSGTRLTVV.

The V call is TRBV2, the J call TRBJ2-7; 7 positions agree with TRBD1. The V segment lost 4 bases and the J segment 7 bases; nucleotides outside the gene matches: 16. Germline-derived CDR1 and CDR2 are SNHLY and FYNNEI. The CDR3 covers 16 residues. As DNA, the CDR3 is TGTGCCAGCAGTGTTCCCGCCGGGACAGTGATGAGGGAGCAGTACTTC. Its translation is CASSVPAGTVMREQYF.

The rearrangement links TRBV10-3 to TRBJ2-3; 9 positions match TRBD2. Trimming removed 8 bases from V and 4 bases from J; junction bases left unmatched: 4. The CDR3 sequence is 13 residues long. Germline V lookup: CDR1 ENHRY, CDR2 SYGVKD. This chain's CDR3 is CAISLAGPDTQYF. The CDR3 DNA reads TGTGCCATCTCCCTAGCGGGGCCAGATACGCAGTATTTT.

This chain joins TRBV5-8 and TRBJ2-5; 8 bases are shared with TRBD1. Germline lookup yields CDR1 SGHTS and CDR2 YDEGEE. Trimming at V came to 4 bases and at J to 3 bases, leaving 11 bases not matched to a gene. This CDR3 has 16 amino acids. In DNA, the CDR3 is TGTGCCAGCAGCCCGGGACAGGCCCTCGGCGAAGAGACCCAGTACTTC. Its protein is CASSPGQALGEETQYF.

The genes are TRBV30 and TRBJ2-1, with D perhaps TRBD1 or TRBD2 (6 bases each). V lost 7 bases and J 4 bases, leaving 17 bases between the germline ends. In germline, CDR1 is GTSNPN, CDR2 SVGIG (reference sequence). The CDR3 spans 14 residues. CDR3 nucleotide sequence: TGTGCCTTGACGTCCGGGGGCTCTTACAATGAGCAGTTCTTC. Amino acid sequence: CALTSGGSYNEQFF.

This chain uses TRBV6-5 with TRBJ2-5; possibly TRBD2 for D (5 bases). CDR1 is MNHEY and CDR2 is SVGAGI in the germline V gene. This CDR3 has 14 amino acids. The germline V and J ends were trimmed by 2 bases and 1 base, with 8 bases remaining between them. This chain's CDR3 is CASSYAGIQETQYF. CDR3 nucleotides: TGTGCCAGCAGTTACGCGGGCATCCAAGAGACCCAGTACTTC.

This chain joins TRBV28 and TRBJ2-5, with 14 bases that match TRBD2. The CDR3 is 15 amino acids. Germline CDR1 MDHEN, CDR2 SYDVKM. V shed 6 bases and J 5 bases; nucleotides not matched to a gene: 5. In DNA, the CDR3 is TGTGCCAGCAGACGGACTAGCGGGAGGCCGGAGACCCAGTACTTC. Protein product: CASRRTSGRPETQYF.

The chain links TRBV5-4 to TRBJ2-1; no definite D call. Germline CDR1 SGHNT, CDR2 YYREEE (reference sequence). V was cut by 0 bases and J by 9 bases, with 22 bases left in between. There are 17 residues in the CDR3. DNA of the CDR3: TGTGCCAGCAGCTTGGCCGGAAATAGAATTGCCTCCAGTGAGCAGTTCTTC. Its translation is CASSLAGNRIASSEQFF.

This chain connects TRBV6-6 to TRBJ2-7; tentative D call: TRBD2 (6 bases). The germline gives CDR1 MNHNY, CDR2 SVGAGI (reference sequence). This CDR3 comprises 16 residues. V shed 5 bases and J shed 6 bases, with 23 bases lying between them. The CDR3 reads CASSLPRGAQRGEQYF. The CDR3, as DNA: TGTGCCAGCAGTCTGCCGCGGGGCGCTCAAAGGGGCGAGCAGTACTTC.

The CDR3, as DNA: TGCGCCAGCAGCCTGGGGGACAGCACAGATACGCAGTATTTT. Protein: CASSLGDSTDTQYF. The chain uses TRBV5-1 and TRBJ2-3; D is tentatively TRBD1 or TRBD2 (5 bases each). Deletions cut 4 bases from V and 0 bases from J, with 9 bases between. Germline CDR1 reads SGHRS; CDR2 reads YFSETQ. The CDR3 is made up of 14 amino acids. The complete variable domain, with remaining parts taken from reference TRBV5-1 and TRBJ2-3, reads KAGVTQTPRYLIKTRGQQVTLSCSPISGHRSVSWYQQTPGQGLQFLFEYFSETQRNKGNFPGRFSGRQFSNSRSEMNVSTLELGDSALYLCASSLGDSTDTQYFGPGTRLTVL.

The rearrangement joins TRBV28 to TRBJ1-1; a weak D match, TRBD1 (6 bases). CDR3 length: 18 residues. The germline V and J ends were trimmed by 5 bases and 1 base, with 23 bases remaining between them. Germline V gives CDR1 MDHEN, CDR2 SYDVKM. The CDR3 DNA is TGTGCCAGCAGTCGACCGACAGGCGCAACTATGAGGAACACTGAAGCTTTCTTT. Translation: CASSRPTGATMRNTEAFF.

J is TRBJ2-1 and V is TRBV18; D is unresolved. Trimming cost V 6 bases and J 4 bases, with 4 bases left between them. CDR3 length equals 11 residues. Germline CDR1 KGHSH, CDR2 LQKENI. The CDR3 loop is CASSDYNEQFF. CDR3 DNA: TGTGCCAGCTCCGATTACAATGAGCAGTTCTTC.

The chain is built from TRBV15 and TRBJ1-1; unclear D gene. Germline V CDR1 and CDR2: LNHNV, YYDKDF (reference sequence). V was trimmed by 4 bases and J by 4 bases, leaving 13 bases between them. The CDR3 totals 14 residues. CDR3 residues: CATSKQFASTEAFF. As DNA, the CDR3 is TGTGCCACCAGCAAACAGTTCGCGAGCACTGAAGCTTTCTTT. Using reference TRBV15 and TRBJ1-1 for the parts outside the CDR3, the full variable domain is DAMVIQNPRYQVTQFGKPVTLSCSQTLNHNVMYWYQQKSSQAPKLLFHYYDKDFNNEADTPDNFQSRRPNTSFCFLDIRSPGLGDTAMYLCATSKQFASTEAFFGQGTRLTVV.

The chain uses TRBV19 and TRBJ2-3, with D perhaps TRBD2 (7 bases). Germline V CDR1 and CDR2: LNHDA, SQIVND (reference sequence). The V and J ends lost 5 bases and 4 bases respectively, with 16 bases between them. There are 15 residues in the CDR3. CDR3 nucleotide sequence: TGTGCCAGTAGTCCCCCCGGGGGGCGTCCAGATACGCAGTATTTT. Protein sequence: CASSPPGGRPDTQYF.

The chain is built from TRBV11-2 and TRBJ2-2, with D possibly called TRBD1 or TRBD2 (5 bases each). The CDR3 runs to 13 residues. Germline V CDR1 and CDR2: SGHAT, FQNNGV. V was shortened by 6 bases and J by 4 bases, with 9 bases between the two germline ends. The CDR3 loop is CASRVGGTGELFF. Here the CDR3 DNA reads TGTGCCAGCAGGGTTGGGGGCACCGGGGAGCTGTTTTTT.

V is TRBV19 and J is TRBJ2-2; TRBD2 agrees at 10 bases. CDR1 LNHDA and CDR2 SQIVND come from the germline V gene (reference sequence). Trimming removed 3 bases from V and 7 bases from J; junction bases left unmatched: 5. The CDR3 has 15 residues. The CDR3, as DNA: TGTGCCAGTAGTATCCTAGCGGGAGCGGACGGGGAGCTGTTTTTT. Its translation is CASSILAGADGELFF.

The chain links TRBV4-1 to TRBJ1-5; D uncertain. Trimming removed 1 base from V and 6 bases from J, with 10 bases in between. Germline loops: CDR1 MGHRA, CDR2 YSYEKL. CDR3 size: 14 residues. This CDR3 reads CASSQVSSGQPQHF. The CDR3 DNA reads as TGCGCCAGCAGCCAAGTTTCAAGCGGTCAGCCCCAGCATTTT.

This clone is a singleton in its sample. The chain links TRBV10-2 to TRBJ1-4; D gene ambiguous. Trimming shortened V by 2 bases and J by 1 base, and 8 bases separated the two germline ends. This CDR3 region has 15 residues. Germline-derived CDR1 and CDR2 are WSHSY and SAAADI. The CDR3: CASSERGRTNEKLFF. The CDR3 bases are TGCGCCAGCAGTGAGAGAGGGAGAACTAATGAAAAACTGTTTTTT.

The chain recombines TRBV6-5 with TRBJ2-5, with no clear D. The V end was cut by 0 bases, the J end by 5 bases, with 13 bases between. CDR1 is MNHEY and CDR2 is SVGAGI in the germline V gene. The CDR3 covers 15 residues. The DNA for the CDR3 is TGTGCCAGCAGTTACTCGACGGGTTCCCGGGAGACCCAGTACTTC. This encodes CASSYSTGSRETQYF.

CDR3 residues: CASSVAPLRKGSSPLHF. In DNA, the CDR3 is TGTGCCAGCAGCGTAGCTCCACTTCGAAAGGGATCTTCACCCCTCCACTTT. The chain carries TRBV9 and TRBJ1-6; no reliable D call. Trimming removed 0 bases from V and 9 bases from J, with 19 bases in between. Germline CDR1 is SGDLS and CDR2 is YYNGEE. CDR3 length: 17 residues.